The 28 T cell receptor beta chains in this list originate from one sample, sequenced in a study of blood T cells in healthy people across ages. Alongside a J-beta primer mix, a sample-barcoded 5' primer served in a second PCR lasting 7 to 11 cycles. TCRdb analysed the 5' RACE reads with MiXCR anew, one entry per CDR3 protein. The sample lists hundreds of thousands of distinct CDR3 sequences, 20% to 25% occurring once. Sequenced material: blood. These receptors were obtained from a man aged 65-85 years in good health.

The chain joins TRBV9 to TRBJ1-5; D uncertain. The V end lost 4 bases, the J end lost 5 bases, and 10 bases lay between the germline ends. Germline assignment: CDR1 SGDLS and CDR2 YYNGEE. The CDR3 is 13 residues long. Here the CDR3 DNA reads TGTGCCAGCAGCATATCAGGTTATCAGCCCCAGCATTTT. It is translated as CASSISGYQPQHF. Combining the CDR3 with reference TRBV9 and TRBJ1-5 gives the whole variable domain DSGVTQTPKHLITATGQRVTLRCSPRSGDLSVYWYQQSLDQGLQFLIQYYNGEERAKGNILERFSAQQFPDLHSELNLSSLELGDSALYFCASSISGYQPQHFGDGTRLSIL.

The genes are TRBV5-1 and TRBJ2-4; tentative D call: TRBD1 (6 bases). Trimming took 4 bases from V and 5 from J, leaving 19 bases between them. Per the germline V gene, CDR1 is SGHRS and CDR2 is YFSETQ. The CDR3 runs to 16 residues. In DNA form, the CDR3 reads TGCGCCAGCAGCCGTCAAACAGGGAATCGTGAAAACATTCAGTACTTC. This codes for CASSRQTGNRENIQYF. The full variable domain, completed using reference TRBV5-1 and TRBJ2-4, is KAGVTQTPRYLIKTRGQQVTLSCSPISGHRSVSWYQQTPGQGLQFLFEYFSETQRNKGNFPGRFSGRQFSNSRSEMNVSTLELGDSALYLCASSRQTGNRENIQYFGAGTRLSVL.

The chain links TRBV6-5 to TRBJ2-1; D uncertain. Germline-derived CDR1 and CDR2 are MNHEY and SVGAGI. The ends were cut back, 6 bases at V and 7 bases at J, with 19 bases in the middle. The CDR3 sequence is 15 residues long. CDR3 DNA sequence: TGTGCCAGCAGACCACTCCGACTGGTTGCAAATGAGCAGTTCTTC. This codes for CASRPLRLVANEQFF.

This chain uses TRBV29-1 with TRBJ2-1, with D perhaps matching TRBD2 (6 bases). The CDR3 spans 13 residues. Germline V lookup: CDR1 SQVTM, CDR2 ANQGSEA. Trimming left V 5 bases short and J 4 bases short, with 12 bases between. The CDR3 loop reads CSVRERVYNEQFF. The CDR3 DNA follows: TGCAGCGTTCGGGAGAGGGTTTACAATGAGCAGTTCTTC.

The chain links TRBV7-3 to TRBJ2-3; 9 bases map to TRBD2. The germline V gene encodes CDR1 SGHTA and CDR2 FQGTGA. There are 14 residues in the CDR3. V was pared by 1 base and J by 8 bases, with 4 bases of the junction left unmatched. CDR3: CASSLSLREGTQYF. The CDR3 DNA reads TGTGCCAGCAGCTTAAGTCTGCGGGAGGGTACGCAGTATTTT. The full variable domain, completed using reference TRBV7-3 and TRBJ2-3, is GAGVSQTPSNKVTEKGKYVELRCDPISGHTALYWYRQSLGQGPEFLIYFQGTGAADDSGLPNDRFFAVRPEGSVSTLKIQRTERGDSAVYLCASSLSLREGTQYFGPGTRLTVL.

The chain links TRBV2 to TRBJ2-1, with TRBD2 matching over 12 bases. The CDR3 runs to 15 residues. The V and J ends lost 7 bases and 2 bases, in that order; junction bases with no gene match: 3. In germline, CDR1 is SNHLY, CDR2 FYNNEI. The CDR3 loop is CASTRLAGAYNEQFF. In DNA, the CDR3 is TGTGCCAGCACTAGACTAGCGGGAGCCTACAATGAGCAGTTCTTC.

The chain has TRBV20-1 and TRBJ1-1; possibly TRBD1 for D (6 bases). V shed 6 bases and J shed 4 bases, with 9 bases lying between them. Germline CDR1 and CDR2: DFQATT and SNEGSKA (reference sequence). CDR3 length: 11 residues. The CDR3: CSAGAGTEAFF. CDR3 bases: TGCAGTGCGGGGGCCGGCACTGAAGCTTTCTTT.

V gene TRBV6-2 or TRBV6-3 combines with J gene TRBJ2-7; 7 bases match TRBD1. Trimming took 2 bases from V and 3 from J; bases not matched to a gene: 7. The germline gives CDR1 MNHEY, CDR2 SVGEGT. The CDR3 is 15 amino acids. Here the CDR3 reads CASSYRDRTGYEQYF. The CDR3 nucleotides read TGTGCCAGCAGTTACCGAGATAGGACAGGCTACGAGCAGTACTTC.

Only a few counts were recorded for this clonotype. CDR3 in DNA: TGTGCCAGCAGTTATTATCTGTCAGGGAGCGAGCAGTACTTC. This translates into CASSYYLSGSEQYF. The V gene is TRBV12-3 or TRBV12-4, the J gene TRBJ2-7, with D perhaps given as TRBD1 or TRBD2 (5 bases each). CDR3 size: 14 residues. With 4 bases removed from V and 6 bases from J, the gap between germline ends came to 16 bases.

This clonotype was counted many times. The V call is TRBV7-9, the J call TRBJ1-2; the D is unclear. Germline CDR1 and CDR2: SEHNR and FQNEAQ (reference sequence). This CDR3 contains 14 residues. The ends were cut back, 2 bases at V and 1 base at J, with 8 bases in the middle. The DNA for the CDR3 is TGTGCCAGCAGCTTACCGAACGGTAACTATGGCTACACCTTC. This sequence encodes CASSLPNGNYGYTF.

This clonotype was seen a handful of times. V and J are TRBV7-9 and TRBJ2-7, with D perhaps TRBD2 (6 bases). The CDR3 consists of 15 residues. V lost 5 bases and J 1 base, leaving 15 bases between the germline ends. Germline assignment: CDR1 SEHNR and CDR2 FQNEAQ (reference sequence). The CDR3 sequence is CASSAFKSGSYEQYF. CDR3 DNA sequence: TGTGCCAGCAGCGCCTTCAAAAGCGGGTCCTACGAGCAGTACTTC.

The CDR3 loop is CASTLYSGQGVYQPQHF. In nucleotides, the CDR3 is TGTGCCAGCACCCTATACTCCGGACAGGGGGTCTATCAGCCCCAGCATTTT. V and J are TRBV28 and TRBJ1-5, with TRBD1 identical over 10 bases. Germline CDR1 MDHEN, CDR2 SYDVKM. The CDR3 consists of 17 residues. With V trimmed by 7 bases and J by 5 bases, 14 bases remained unmatched.

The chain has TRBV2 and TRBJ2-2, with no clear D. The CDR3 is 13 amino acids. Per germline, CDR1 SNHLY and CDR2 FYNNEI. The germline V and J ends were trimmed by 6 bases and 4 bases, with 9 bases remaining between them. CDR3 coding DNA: TGTGCCAGCAGACCCGCTAGCACCGGGGAGCTGTTTTTT. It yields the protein CASRPASTGELFF.

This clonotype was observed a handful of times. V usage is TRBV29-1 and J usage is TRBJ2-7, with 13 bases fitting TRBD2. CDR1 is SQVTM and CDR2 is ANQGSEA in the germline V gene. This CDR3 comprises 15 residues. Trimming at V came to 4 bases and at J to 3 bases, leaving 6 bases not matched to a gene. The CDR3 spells CSVAGLAGLGYEQYF. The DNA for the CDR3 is TGCAGCGTTGCGGGACTAGCGGGATTGGGCTACGAGCAGTACTTC.

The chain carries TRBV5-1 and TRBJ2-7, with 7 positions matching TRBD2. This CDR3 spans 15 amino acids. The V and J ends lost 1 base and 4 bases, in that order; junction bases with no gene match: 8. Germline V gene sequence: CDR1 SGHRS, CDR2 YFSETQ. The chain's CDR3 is CASSLIGGGDYEQYF. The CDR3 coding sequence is TGCGCCAGCAGCTTGATAGGCGGGGGTGATTACGAGCAGTACTTC.

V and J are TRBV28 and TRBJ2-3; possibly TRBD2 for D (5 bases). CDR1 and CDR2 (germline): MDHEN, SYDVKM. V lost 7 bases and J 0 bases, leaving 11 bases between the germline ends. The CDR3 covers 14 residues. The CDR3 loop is CASKSGQSTDTQYF. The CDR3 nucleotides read TGTGCCAGCAAGAGCGGTCAAAGCACAGATACGCAGTATTTT. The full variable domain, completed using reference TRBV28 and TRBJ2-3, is DVKVTQSSRYLVKRTGEKVFLECVQDMDHENMFWYRQDPGLGLRLIYFSYDVKMKEKGDIPEGYSVSREKKERFSLILESASTNQTSMYLCASKSGQSTDTQYFGPGTRLTVL.

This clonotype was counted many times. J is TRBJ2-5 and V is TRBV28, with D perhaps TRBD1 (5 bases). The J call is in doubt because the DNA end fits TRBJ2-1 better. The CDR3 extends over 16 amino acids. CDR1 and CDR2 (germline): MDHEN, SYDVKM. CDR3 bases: TGTGCCAGCAGTTTACCGCTAGGGGCTACCGTTAATGAGCAGTTCTTC. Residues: CASSLPLGATVNEQFF.

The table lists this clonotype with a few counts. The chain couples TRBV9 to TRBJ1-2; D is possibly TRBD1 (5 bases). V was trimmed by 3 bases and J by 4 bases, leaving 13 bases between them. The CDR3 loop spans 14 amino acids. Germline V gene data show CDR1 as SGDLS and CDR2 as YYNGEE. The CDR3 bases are TGTGCCAGCAGCGCCCACGACAGCCCCTATGGCTACACCTTC. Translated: CASSAHDSPYGYTF.

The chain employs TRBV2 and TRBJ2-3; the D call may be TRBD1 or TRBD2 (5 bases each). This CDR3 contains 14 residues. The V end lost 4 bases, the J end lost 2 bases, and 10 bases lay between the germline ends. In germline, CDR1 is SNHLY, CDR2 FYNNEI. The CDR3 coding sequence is TGTGCCAGCAGTGCGGGACGTAACACAGATACGCAGTATTTT. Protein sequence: CASSAGRNTDTQYF.

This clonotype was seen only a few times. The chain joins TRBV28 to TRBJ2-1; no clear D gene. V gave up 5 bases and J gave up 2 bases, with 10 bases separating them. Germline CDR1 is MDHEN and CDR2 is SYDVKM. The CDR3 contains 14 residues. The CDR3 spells CASSPSSTYNEQFF. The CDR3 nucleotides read TGTGCCAGCAGTCCCAGCAGTACCTACAATGAGCAGTTCTTC.

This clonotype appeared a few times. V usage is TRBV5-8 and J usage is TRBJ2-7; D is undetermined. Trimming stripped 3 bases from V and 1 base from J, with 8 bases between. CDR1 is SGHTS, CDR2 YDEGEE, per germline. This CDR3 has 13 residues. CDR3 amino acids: CASSSRRSYEQYF. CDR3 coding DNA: TGTGCCAGCAGCTCCCGCAGGTCCTACGAGCAGTACTTC.

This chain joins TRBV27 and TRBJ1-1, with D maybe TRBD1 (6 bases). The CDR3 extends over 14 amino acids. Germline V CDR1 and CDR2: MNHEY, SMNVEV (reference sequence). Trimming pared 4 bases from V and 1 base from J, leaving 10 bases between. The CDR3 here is CASSSATGNTEAFF. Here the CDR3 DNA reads TGTGCCAGCAGTTCAGCGACAGGGAACACTGAAGCTTTCTTT.

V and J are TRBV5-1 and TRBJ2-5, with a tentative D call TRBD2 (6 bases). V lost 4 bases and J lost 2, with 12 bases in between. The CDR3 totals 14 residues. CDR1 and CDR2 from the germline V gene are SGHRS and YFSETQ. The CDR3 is CASSAAGIQETQYF. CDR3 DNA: TGCGCCAGCAGCGCGGCGGGGATTCAAGAGACCCAGTACTTC.

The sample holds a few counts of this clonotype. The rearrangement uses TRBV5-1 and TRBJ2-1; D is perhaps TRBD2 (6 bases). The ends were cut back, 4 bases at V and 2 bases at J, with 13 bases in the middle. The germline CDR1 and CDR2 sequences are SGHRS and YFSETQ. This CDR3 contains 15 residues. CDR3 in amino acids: CASSREGGAYNEQFF. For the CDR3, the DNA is TGCGCCAGCAGCCGAGAGGGAGGCGCCTACAATGAGCAGTTCTTC.

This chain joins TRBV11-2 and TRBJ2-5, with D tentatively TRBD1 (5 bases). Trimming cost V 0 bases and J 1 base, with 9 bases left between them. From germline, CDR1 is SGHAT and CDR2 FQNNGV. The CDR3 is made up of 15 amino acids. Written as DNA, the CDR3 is TGTGCCAGCAGCTTAGATGGGGCAGCCCAAGAGACCCAGTACTTC. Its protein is CASSLDGAAQETQYF.

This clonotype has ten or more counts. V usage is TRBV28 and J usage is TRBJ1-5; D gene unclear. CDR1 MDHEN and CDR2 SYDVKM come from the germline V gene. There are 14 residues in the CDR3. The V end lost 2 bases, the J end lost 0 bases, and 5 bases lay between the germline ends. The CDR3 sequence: CASSLTDSNQPQHF. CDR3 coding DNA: TGTGCCAGCAGTTTAACGGATAGCAATCAGCCCCAGCATTTT.

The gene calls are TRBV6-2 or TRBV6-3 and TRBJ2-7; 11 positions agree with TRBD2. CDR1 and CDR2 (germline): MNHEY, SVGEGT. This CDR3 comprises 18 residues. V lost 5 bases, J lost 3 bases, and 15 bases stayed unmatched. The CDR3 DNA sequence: TGTGCCAGCAGTAAACTAGCGGGAGATGCCCCTAGGAACTACGAGCAGTACTTC. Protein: CASSKLAGDAPRNYEQYF.

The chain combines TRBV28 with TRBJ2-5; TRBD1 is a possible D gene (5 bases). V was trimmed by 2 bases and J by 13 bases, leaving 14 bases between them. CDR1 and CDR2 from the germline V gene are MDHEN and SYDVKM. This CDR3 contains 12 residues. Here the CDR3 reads CASSLIQGPAYF. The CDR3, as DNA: TGTGCCAGCAGTTTAATCCAGGGTCCGGCGTACTTC.